This entry lists 17 T cell receptor beta chains sequenced from one sample in a study of T cell changes during pregnancy in multiple sclerosis. Produced via immunoSEQ multiplex PCR; TCRdb's table is partial and in-frame only. The table lists roughly 100,000 clones, about 90% of them singletons. The sample was peripheral blood, taken before pregnancy. The source is a female donor with multiple sclerosis, enrolled in a pregnancy study.

DNA of the CDR3: TGTGCCAGCAGCTTAGCGGCGGGTCGGGAGACCCAGTACTTC. It yields the protein CASSLAAGRETQYF. The chain couples TRBV7-2 to TRBJ2-5; the D gene is possibly TRBD2 (5 bases). Trimming stripped 0 bases from V and 5 bases from J, with 10 bases between. Germline V gene sequence: CDR1 SGHTA, CDR2 FQGNSA. This CDR3 contains 14 residues.

The gene calls are TRBV25-1 and TRBJ1-1; maybe TRBD1 (5 bases). Trimming pared 1 base from V and 3 bases from J, leaving 9 bases between. Germline CDR1 and CDR2: MGHDK and SYGVNS. The CDR3 runs to 14 residues. CDR3 coding DNA: TGTGCCAGCAGTGAATTCGGGGGATACACTGAAGCTTTCTTT. As protein: CASSEFGGYTEAFF.

The chain has TRBV15 and TRBJ2-1; 8 bases map to TRBD1. V trimming: 4 bases; J trimming: 1 base; junction bases outside the gene matches: 6. The CDR3 extends over 16 amino acids. Germline V lookup: CDR1 LNHNV, CDR2 YYDKDF (reference sequence). CDR3 nucleotide sequence: TGTGCCACCAGCAAGGGACAGGTACGTTCCTACAATGAGCAGTTCTTC. This encodes CATSKGQVRSYNEQFF.

This clone was seen a few times. The J gene is TRBJ1-5, the V gene TRBV7-2, with D unclear. V gave up 1 base and J gave up 0 bases, with 7 bases separating them. CDR1 SGHTA and CDR2 FQGNSA come from the germline V gene. This CDR3 spans 15 amino acids. CDR3 sequence reads: CASSLDLNSNQPQHF. Here the CDR3 DNA reads TGTGCCAGCAGCTTAGATTTAAATAGCAATCAGCCCCAGCATTTT.

The chain is built from TRBV11-3 and TRBJ2-5, with 7 nucleotides matching TRBD2. The germline CDR1 and CDR2 sequences are SGHNT and YENEEA. The CDR3 sequence is 14 residues long. The V and J ends lost 0 bases and 3 bases, in that order; junction bases with no gene match: 1. CDR3 nucleotide sequence: TGTGCCAGCAGCTTAGACGGGGGGAAAGAGACCCAGTACTTC. Protein: CASSLDGGKETQYF.

This clone was picked up one time. The V call is TRBV18, the J call TRBJ1-5; possibly TRBD1 for D (6 bases). Trimming pared 6 bases from V and 3 bases from J, leaving 18 bases between. Germline CDR1 KGHSH, CDR2 LQKENI. This CDR3 comprises 16 residues. The CDR3 protein is CASSEGGAHTNQPQHF. CDR3 coding DNA: TGTGCCAGCTCCGAGGGGGGGGCTCATACCAATCAGCCCCAGCATTTT.

The genes are TRBV30 and TRBJ2-4; 7 bases are shared with TRBD1. CDR1 and CDR2 from the germline V gene are GTSNPN and SVGIG (reference sequence). The V segment lost 3 bases and the J segment 0 bases; nucleotides outside the gene matches: 2. This CDR3 has 14 residues. CDR3 nucleotides: TGTGCCTGGAGCGGGACAGTAGCCAAAAACATTCAGTACTTC. Protein: CAWSGTVAKNIQYF.

This clone has a handful of counts. The junction departs from germline at one end; a sequencing error may be responsible. CDR3: CASSQDEGTGGYEQYF. Written as DNA, the CDR3 is TGCGCCAGCAGCCAAGATGAGGGGACAGGAGGATACGAGCAGTACTTC. The J gene is TRBJ2-7, the V gene TRBV7-9; 8 bases agree with TRBD1. This CDR3 spans 16 amino acids. Germline CDR1 SEHNR, CDR2 FQNEAQ (reference sequence).

This clone was picked up one time. V and J are TRBV6-5 and TRBJ2-7; TRBD1 agrees at 7 bases. Trimming took 2 bases from V and 3 from J; bases not matched to a gene: 7. Germline CDR1 reads MNHEY; CDR2 reads SVGAGI. The CDR3 loop spans 15 amino acids. This CDR3 is CASSYPQGDLYEQYF. CDR3 DNA sequence: TGTGCCAGCAGTTACCCTCAGGGGGACCTCTACGAGCAGTACTTC.

The chain is built from TRBV2 and TRBJ2-3; D is perhaps TRBD2 (5 bases). CDR1 is SNHLY and CDR2 is FYNNEI in the germline V gene. CDR3 size: 13 residues. V gave up 7 bases and J gave up 0 bases, with 8 bases separating them. DNA for the CDR3: TGTGCCAGCACGACGGGAAGCACAGATACGCAGTATTTT. Encoded protein: CASTTGSTDTQYF.

The chain links TRBV28 to TRBJ2-3; no definite D call. Per germline, CDR1 MDHEN and CDR2 SYDVKM. This CDR3 is 13 amino acids long. With 4 bases removed from V and 4 bases from J, the gap between germline ends came to 9 bases. CDR3 in amino acids: CASSSLFPDTQYF. CDR3 DNA sequence: TGTGCCAGCAGTTCCCTCTTCCCAGATACGCAGTATTTT.

Here the CDR3 DNA reads TGTGCCATCAGTGTGGGACACCAGAACACTGAAGCTTTCTTT. It yields the protein CAISVGHQNTEAFF. The V call is TRBV10-3, the J call TRBJ1-1; perhaps TRBD1 as D (6 bases). The V and J ends lost 4 bases and 1 base respectively, with 10 bases between them. CDR3 size: 14 residues. Germline CDR1 ENHRY, CDR2 SYGVKD.

A few counts support this clone. The chain links TRBV5-8 to TRBJ1-5, with D maybe TRBD1 (5 bases). Germline V gene lookup returns CDR1 SGHTS and CDR2 YDEGEE. The CDR3 loop spans 15 amino acids. The V and J ends lost 0 bases and 2 bases respectively, with 9 bases between them. In nucleotides, the CDR3 is TGTGCCAGCAGCTTGGACAGGTTAGGCAATCAGCCCCAGCATTTT. As protein: CASSLDRLGNQPQHF.

The CDR3 nucleotides are TGCGCCAGCAGCCAAATCAGGAACACTGAAGCTTTCTTT. Protein: CASSQIRNTEAFF. The chain couples TRBV4-3 to TRBJ1-1; the D is unclear. Germline CDR1 is LGHNA and CDR2 is YSLEER. CDR3 size: 13 residues. V lost 2 bases, J lost 1 base, and 5 bases lay in between.

This clone was recorded a few times. V gene TRBV11-3 combines with J gene TRBJ1-2, with D possibly matching TRBD1 (6 bases). Trimming left V 5 bases short and J 4 bases short, with 11 bases between. This CDR3 comprises 13 residues. Germline CDR1 and CDR2: SGHNT and YENEEA. The CDR3 protein is CASSQDSLYGYTF. DNA for the CDR3: TGTGCCAGCAGCCAGGACAGCCTCTATGGCTACACCTTC.

CDR3 in amino acids: CASSGGADTQYF. Here the CDR3 DNA reads TGTGCCAGTAGCGGGGGGGCTGATACGCAGTATTTT. The chain recombines TRBV7-3 with TRBJ2-3; 11 nucleotides match TRBD2. CDR3 length: 12 amino acids. CDR1 is SGHTA, CDR2 FQGTGA, per germline. The V gene end was trimmed by 9 bases and the J gene end by 6 bases; junction bases not matched to a gene: 2.

The rearrangement uses TRBV9 and TRBJ1-4; unclear D gene. Germline V gene sequence: CDR1 SGDLS, CDR2 YYNGEE. This CDR3 has 14 amino acids. V lost 3 bases, J lost 4 bases, and 10 bases lay in between. CDR3 sequence: CASSGTGGNEKLFF. As DNA, the CDR3 is TGTGCCAGCAGCGGGACCGGAGGTAATGAAAAACTGTTTTTT.